What follows are 27 T cell receptor beta chains derived from one specimen sequenced in a study of cytomegalovirus exposure and HLA in healthy donors. Profiling relied on immunoSEQ multiplex PCR, and the TCRdb table lists in-frame clones only, not all of them. The sample shows tens of thousands of clones, 90% to 95% of them seen only once. Sequenced input: PBMCs. The receptors shown here come from a woman aged 18-29 years in good health and CMV-seronegative.

The chain employs TRBV12-5 and TRBJ2-7, with D perhaps matching TRBD2 (5 bases). Trimming shortened V by 4 bases and J by 4 bases, and 20 bases separated the two germline ends. Germline CDR1 and CDR2: LGHNT and FRNRAP. The CDR3 extends over 16 amino acids. Written as DNA, the CDR3 is TGTGCTAGTGGTTGGGCCTCGAATGGGAGTAAGTACGAGCAGTACTTC. Its protein is CASGWASNGSKYEQYF. Full variable domain (missing parts from reference TRBV12-5 and TRBJ2-7): DARVTQTPRHKVTEMGQEVTMRCQPILGHNTVFWYRQTMMQGLELLAYFRNRAPLDDSGMPKDRFSAEMPDATLATLKIQPSEPRDSAVYFCASGWASNGSKYEQYFGPGTRLTVT.

The chain couples TRBV5-6 to TRBJ1-4; D is possibly TRBD1 (6 bases). The CDR3 is 16 residues long. Trimming removed 1 base from V and 0 bases from J, with 10 bases in between. The germline gives CDR1 SGHDT, CDR2 YYEEEE. CDR3 protein: CASSLQGTTTNEKLFF. The CDR3 nucleotides are TGTGCCAGCAGCTTGCAGGGGACTACAACTAATGAAAAACTGTTTTTT.

The chain uses TRBV6-6 and TRBJ2-7; D possibly corresponds to TRBD1 (5 bases). The CDR3 consists of 12 residues. Trimming pared 7 bases from V and 2 bases from J, leaving 9 bases between. Germline CDR1 and CDR2: MNHNY and SVGAGI (reference sequence). CDR3 protein: CASTEGAYEQYF. The CDR3 nucleotides are TGTGCCAGCACCGAAGGGGCCTACGAGCAGTACTTC.

This chain joins TRBV18 and TRBJ1-5; 9 bases agree with TRBD1. The CDR3 sequence is 16 residues long. Germline-derived CDR1 and CDR2 are KGHSH and LQKENI. With 3 bases clipped from V and 0 bases from J, the junction kept 3 bases outside the gene matches. The CDR3 bases are TGTGCCAGCTCACCGGGGACAGGGTTTAGCAATCAGCCCCAGCATTTT. Translating gives CASSPGTGFSNQPQHF.

This clone has a single count. The chain employs TRBV7-9 and TRBJ1-2, with 7 bases that match TRBD1. The CDR3 spans 16 residues. Germline V gene data show CDR1 as SEHNR and CDR2 as FQNEAQ (reference sequence). The V segment lost 6 bases and the J segment 3 bases; nucleotides outside the gene matches: 13. The CDR3 here is CASSHSTGRGDYGYTF. In nucleotides, the CDR3 is TGTGCCAGCAGTCACTCGACAGGGCGAGGCGACTATGGCTACACCTTC.

This chain uses TRBV5-1 with TRBJ1-2; 8 bases agree with TRBD1. Per the germline V gene, CDR1 is SGHRS and CDR2 is YFSETQ. The CDR3 contains 15 residues. Trimming cost V 4 bases and J 5 bases; bases outside gene matches: 10. CDR3 sequence: CASSTTGEKAYGYTF. The CDR3 DNA sequence: TGCGCCAGCAGCACGACAGGGGAAAAGGCTTATGGCTACACCTTC.

The DNA of the CDR3 is TGTGCCAGCAGCCCAGACAGGGGGCAGTACTTC. Protein: CASSPDRGQYF. The gene calls are TRBV7-9 and TRBJ2-7; 8 bases map to TRBD1. With 5 bases clipped from V and 9 bases from J, the junction kept 3 bases outside the gene matches. Germline CDR1 reads SEHNR; CDR2 reads FQNEAQ (reference sequence). This CDR3 is 11 amino acids long.

This sequence joins TRBV19 and TRBJ1-1; 7 nucleotides agree with TRBD1. Germline values: CDR1 LNHDA, CDR2 SQIVND (reference sequence). V gave up 7 bases and J gave up 0 bases; unmatched junction bases: 5. The length of the CDR3 is 14 residues. The CDR3 sequence is CASMGTDLNTEAFF. For the CDR3, the DNA is TGTGCCAGTATGGGGACAGACCTGAACACTGAAGCTTTCTTT.

A word on this clone: At the DNA level, this CDR3 is encoded by other sequences in the same sample as well. J is TRBJ2-5 and V is TRBV6-5; tentatively, D is TRBD1 (6 bases). Germline V gene sequence: CDR1 MNHEY, CDR2 SVGAGI. This CDR3 is built from 14 residues. The V gene lost 0 bases and the J gene lost 2 bases, with 7 bases spanning the gap. The CDR3 DNA reads TGTGCCAGCAGTTACTCTGGACAGCAAGAGACCCAGTACTTC. This sequence encodes CASSYSGQQETQYF.

The CDR3 nucleotides are TGTGCCAGCATCCGTACGGTGGCAGGGAACACAGATACGCAGTATTTT. Translated: CASIRTVAGNTDTQYF. The V call is TRBV7-9, the J call TRBJ2-3; D may be TRBD1 (5 bases). The CDR3 extends over 16 amino acids. CDR1 and CDR2 from the germline V gene are SEHNR and FQNEAQ (reference sequence). The V and J ends lost 7 bases and 2 bases respectively, with 19 bases between them.

V is TRBV19 and J is TRBJ1-2; maybe TRBD1 (6 bases). The CDR3 is made up of 13 amino acids. CDR1 is LNHDA, CDR2 SQIVND, per germline (reference sequence). The V and J ends lost 3 bases and 2 bases respectively, with 7 bases between them. CDR3 nucleotides: TGTGCCAGTAGTATTACAGGGAACTATGGCTACACCTTC. Its translation: CASSITGNYGYTF.

V gene TRBV14 combines with J gene TRBJ2-5; 8 bases agree with TRBD2. Unmatched junction bases numbered 9, after V lost 4 bases and J lost 5 bases. This CDR3 has 15 residues. Germline loops: CDR1 SGHDN, CDR2 FVKESK. The CDR3 nucleotides are TGTGCCAGCAGCCCCCTGGCGGGGGGAATGGAGACCCAGTACTTC. It yields the protein CASSPLAGGMETQYF.

V is TRBV12-5 and J is TRBJ2-1; 9 bases match TRBD2. This CDR3 contains 17 residues. The junction had 13 bases not matched to a gene; V was cut back by 5 bases and J by 5 bases. Germline CDR1 and CDR2: LGHNT and FRNRAP. CDR3 bases: TGTGCTAGTGGTCTTTTTTTAGCGGGAGCGGGGCACAATGAGCAGTTCTTC. It codes for CASGLFLAGAGHNEQFF.

The chain links TRBV28 to TRBJ2-7, with TRBD1 matching 12 bases. Trimming cost V 6 bases and J 7 bases; bases outside gene matches: 7. The CDR3 runs to 14 residues. Germline loops: CDR1 MDHEN, CDR2 SYDVKM. In DNA form, the CDR3 reads TGTGCCAGCAGCTGGGGACAGGGGGCGGGGGAGCAGTACTTC. The encoded protein is CASSWGQGAGEQYF.

The chain joins TRBV14 to TRBJ1-6; no definite D call. Per germline, CDR1 SGHDN and CDR2 FVKESK. This CDR3 spans 13 amino acids. The germline V and J ends were trimmed by 3 bases and 5 bases, with 5 bases remaining between them. Written as DNA, the CDR3 is TGTGCCAGCAGCCATCACAATAATTCACCCCTCCACTTT. Its protein is CASSHHNNSPLHF.

The chain couples TRBV9 to TRBJ2-3; tentatively, D is TRBD2 (7 bases). Germline lookup yields CDR1 SGDLS and CDR2 YYNGEE. V shed 2 bases and J shed 3 bases, with 19 bases lying between them. This CDR3 contains 17 residues. The DNA for the CDR3 is TGTGCCAGCAGCGTCCCGGGGGGCGCCGGCTCTACAGATACGCAGTATTTT. Translation gives CASSVPGGAGSTDTQYF.

This clone was counted a few times. The sample carries other DNA sequences with the same CDR3. J is TRBJ2-7 and V is TRBV20-1; tentatively, D is TRBD2 (6 bases). Germline CDR1 and CDR2: DFQATT and SNEGSKA (reference sequence). The CDR3 covers 11 residues. The ends were cut back, 6 bases at V and 2 bases at J, with 8 bases in the middle. The CDR3 nucleotides read TGCAGTGCCTTAGCGGCCTACGAGCAGTACTTC. As protein: CSALAAYEQYF.

The chain employs TRBV2 and TRBJ2-5; 8 bases fit TRBD2. This CDR3 contains 15 residues. V trimming: 2 bases; J trimming: 4 bases; junction bases outside the gene matches: 6. The germline gives CDR1 SNHLY, CDR2 FYNNEI. CDR3 amino acids: CASSERYAGGETQYF. CDR3 DNA: TGTGCCAGCAGTGAAAGGTACGCGGGAGGAGAGACCCAGTACTTC.

The chain couples TRBV29-1 to TRBJ2-2; 9 nucleotides agree with TRBD2. Germline V gene lookup returns CDR1 SQVTM and CDR2 ANQGSEA. This CDR3 region has 16 residues. The V gene end was trimmed by 3 bases and the J gene end by 4 bases; junction bases not matched to a gene: 9. The CDR3 spells CSVEAGGARGTGELFF. Here the CDR3 DNA reads TGCAGCGTTGAGGCGGGGGGGGCGAGGGGCACCGGGGAGCTGTTTTTT.

This clone has just a few counts. The rearrangement links TRBV6-5 to TRBJ1-2; D gene unclear. Between the trimmed V and J ends, which lost 2 bases and 4 bases, there was a span of 11 bases. The CDR3 has 14 amino acids. Germline V gene lookup returns CDR1 MNHEY and CDR2 SVGAGI. In DNA form, the CDR3 reads TGTGCCAGCAGTTACGAAATAAGCGGCTATGGCTACACCTTC. Protein product: CASSYEISGYGYTF.

The CDR3 loop is CASSWTGTGAFNGYTF. Here the CDR3 DNA reads TGTGCCAGCAGTTGGACCGGGACAGGGGCTTTCAATGGCTACACCTTC. The chain has TRBV6-5 and TRBJ1-2, with TRBD1 matching 10 bases. Germline CDR1 is MNHEY and CDR2 is SVGAGI. V shed 4 bases, J shed 6 bases, and the junction held 11 bases outside the gene matches. The CDR3 runs 16 residues.

The chain couples TRBV6-5 to TRBJ1-3, with D possibly being TRBD1 (6 bases). V shed 4 bases and J shed 0 bases, with 10 bases lying between them. The CDR3 extends over 15 amino acids. Germline CDR1 and CDR2: MNHEY and SVGAGI. CDR3 DNA sequence: TGTGCCAGCAGTTCAGACAGGTTCTCTGGAAACACCATATATTTT. It encodes CASSSDRFSGNTIYF.

The chain combines TRBV5-6 with TRBJ2-7; TRBD2 matches at 8 bases. J was trimmed by 5 bases and V by 4 bases; bases with no gene match: 8. Germline CDR1 is SGHDT and CDR2 is YYEEEE. CDR3 length: 14 residues. The CDR3 reads CASSRGAGVNEQYF. The CDR3 DNA follows: TGTGCCAGCAGCCGGGGAGCGGGAGTAAACGAGCAGTACTTC.

This chain uses TRBV6-5 with TRBJ2-7; D is undetermined. Trimming cost V 4 bases and J 0 bases, with 10 bases left between them. Germline assignment: CDR1 MNHEY and CDR2 SVGAGI. The CDR3 runs to 14 residues. The CDR3 bases are TGTGCCAGCAGTTTTGACTGGAGCTCCTACGAGCAGTACTTC. It yields the protein CASSFDWSSYEQYF.

This chain joins TRBV5-4 and TRBJ2-3, with 7 bases matching TRBD2. V was clipped by 4 bases and J by 2 bases; unmatched bases: 10. CDR1 is SGHNT and CDR2 is YYREEE in the germline V gene (reference sequence). This CDR3 contains 16 residues. CDR3 DNA sequence: TGTGCCAGCAGCACCGATACAGCGGGATCCACAGATACGCAGTATTTT. The encoded protein is CASSTDTAGSTDTQYF.

V gene TRBV7-2 combines with J gene TRBJ1-1, with 8 positions matching TRBD1. The CDR3 length is 14 residues. Trimming took 3 bases from V and 11 from J; bases not matched to a gene: 11. CDR1 and CDR2 from the germline V gene are SGHTA and FQGNSA. This CDR3 is CASSFTGGEWRAFF. The CDR3 DNA sequence: TGTGCCAGCAGCTTTACAGGGGGTGAATGGAGGGCTTTCTTT.

The chain combines TRBV30 with TRBJ2-1, with TRBD2 matching over 14 bases. Germline CDR1 reads GTSNPN; CDR2 reads SVGIG (reference sequence). V was clipped by 5 bases and J by 0 bases; unmatched bases: 6. The CDR3 extends over 17 amino acids. Here the CDR3 DNA reads TGTGCCTGGGATGGACTAGCGGGAGGCAGCTCCTACAATGAGCAGTTCTTC. Protein product: CAWDGLAGGSSYNEQFF.